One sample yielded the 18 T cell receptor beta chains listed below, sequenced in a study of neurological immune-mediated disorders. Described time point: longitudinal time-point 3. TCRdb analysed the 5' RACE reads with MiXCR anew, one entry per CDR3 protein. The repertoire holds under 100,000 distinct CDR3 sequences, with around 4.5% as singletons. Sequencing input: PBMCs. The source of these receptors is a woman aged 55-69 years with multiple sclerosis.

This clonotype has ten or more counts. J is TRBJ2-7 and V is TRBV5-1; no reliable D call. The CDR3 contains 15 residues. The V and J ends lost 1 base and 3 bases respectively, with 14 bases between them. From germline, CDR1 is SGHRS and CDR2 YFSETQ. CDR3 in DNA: TGCGCCAGCAGCTTGCGCTGGGCAGATAACTACGAGCAGTACTTC. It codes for CASSLRWADNYEQYF.

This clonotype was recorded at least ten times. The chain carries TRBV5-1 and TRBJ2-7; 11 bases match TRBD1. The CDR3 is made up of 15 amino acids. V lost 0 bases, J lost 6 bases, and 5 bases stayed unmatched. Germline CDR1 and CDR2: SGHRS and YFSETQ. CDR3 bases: TGCGCCAGCAGCTTGGTAACCGGGACAGGGGGCGAGCAGTACTTC. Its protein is CASSLVTGTGGEQYF.

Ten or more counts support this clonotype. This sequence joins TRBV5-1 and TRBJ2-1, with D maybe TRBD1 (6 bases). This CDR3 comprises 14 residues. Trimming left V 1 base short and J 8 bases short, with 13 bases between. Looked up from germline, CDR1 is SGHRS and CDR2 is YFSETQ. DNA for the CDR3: TGCGCCAGCAGCTTGTGGCAGGGGAACGATGAGCAGTTCTTC. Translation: CASSLWQGNDEQFF.

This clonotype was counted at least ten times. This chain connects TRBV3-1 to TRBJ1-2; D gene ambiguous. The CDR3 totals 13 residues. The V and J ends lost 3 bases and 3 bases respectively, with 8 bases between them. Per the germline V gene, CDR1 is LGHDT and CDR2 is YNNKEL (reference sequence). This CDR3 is CASSQNGYYGYTF. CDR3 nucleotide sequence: TGTGCCAGCAGCCAGAACGGATACTATGGCTACACCTTC.

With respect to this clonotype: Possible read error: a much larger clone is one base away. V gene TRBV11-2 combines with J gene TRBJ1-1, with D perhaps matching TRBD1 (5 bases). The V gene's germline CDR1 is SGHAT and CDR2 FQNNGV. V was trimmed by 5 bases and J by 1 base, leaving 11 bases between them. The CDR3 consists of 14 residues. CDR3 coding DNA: TGTGCCAGCAGCCTCCAAAGGGGGAACACTGAAGCTTTCTTT. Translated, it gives CASSLQRGNTEAFF.

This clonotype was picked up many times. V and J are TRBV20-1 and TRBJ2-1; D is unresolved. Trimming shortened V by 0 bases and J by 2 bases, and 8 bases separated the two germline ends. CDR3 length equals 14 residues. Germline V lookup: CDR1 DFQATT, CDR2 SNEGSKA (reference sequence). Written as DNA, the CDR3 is TGCAGTGCTAGAGACAGCCAAACCTACAATGAGCAGTTCTTC. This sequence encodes CSARDSQTYNEQFF.

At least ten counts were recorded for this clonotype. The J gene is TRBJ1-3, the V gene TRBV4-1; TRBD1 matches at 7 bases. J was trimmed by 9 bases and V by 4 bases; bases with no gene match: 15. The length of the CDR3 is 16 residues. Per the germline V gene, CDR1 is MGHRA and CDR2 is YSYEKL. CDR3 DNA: TGCGCCAGCAGCCCAGACAGGGACTCTTGGGGATCCACCATATATTTT. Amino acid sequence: CASSPDRDSWGSTIYF.

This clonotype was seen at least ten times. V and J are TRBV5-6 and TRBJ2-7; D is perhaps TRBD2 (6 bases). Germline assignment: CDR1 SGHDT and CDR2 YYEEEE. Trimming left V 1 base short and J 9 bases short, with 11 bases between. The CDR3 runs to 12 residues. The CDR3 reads CASSLPRGGQYF. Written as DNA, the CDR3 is TGTGCCAGCAGCTTGCCAAGGGGAGGGCAGTACTTC.

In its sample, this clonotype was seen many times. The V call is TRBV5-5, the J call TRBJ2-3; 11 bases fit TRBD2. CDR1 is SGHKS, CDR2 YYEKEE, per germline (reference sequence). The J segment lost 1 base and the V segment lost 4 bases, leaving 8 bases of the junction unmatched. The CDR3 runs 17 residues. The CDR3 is CASSANQLAGGTDTQYF. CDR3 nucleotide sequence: TGTGCCAGCAGCGCAAACCAACTAGCGGGGGGCACAGATACGCAGTATTTT.

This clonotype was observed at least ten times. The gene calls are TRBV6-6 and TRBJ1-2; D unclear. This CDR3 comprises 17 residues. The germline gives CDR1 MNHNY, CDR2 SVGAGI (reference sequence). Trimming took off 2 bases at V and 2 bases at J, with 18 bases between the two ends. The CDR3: CASSYRDGGDPNYGYTF. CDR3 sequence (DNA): TGTGCCAGCAGTTACCGAGACGGCGGGGATCCCAACTATGGCTACACCTTC.

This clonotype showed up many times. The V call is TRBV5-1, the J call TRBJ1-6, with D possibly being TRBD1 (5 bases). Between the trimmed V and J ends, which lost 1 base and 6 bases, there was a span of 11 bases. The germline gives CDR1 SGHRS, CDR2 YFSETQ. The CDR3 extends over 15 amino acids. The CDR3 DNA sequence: TGCGCCAGCAGCTTGCCTGGGACGGGTAATTCACCCCTCCACTTT. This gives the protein CASSLPGTGNSPLHF.

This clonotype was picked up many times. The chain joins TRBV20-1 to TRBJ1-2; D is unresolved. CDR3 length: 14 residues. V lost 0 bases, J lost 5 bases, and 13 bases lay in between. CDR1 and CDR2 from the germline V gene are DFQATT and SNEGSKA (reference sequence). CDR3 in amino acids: CSARDGGIPYGYTF. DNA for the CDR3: TGCAGTGCTAGAGATGGAGGGATCCCTTATGGCTACACCTTC.

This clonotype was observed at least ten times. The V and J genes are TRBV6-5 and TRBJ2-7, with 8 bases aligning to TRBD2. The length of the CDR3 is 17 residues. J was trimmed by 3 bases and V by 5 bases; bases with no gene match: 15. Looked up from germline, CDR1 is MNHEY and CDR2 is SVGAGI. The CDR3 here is CASSSQAPRGGVYEQYF. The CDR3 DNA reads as TGTGCCAGCAGTAGCCAGGCCCCCCGGGGGGGGGTCTACGAGCAGTACTTC.

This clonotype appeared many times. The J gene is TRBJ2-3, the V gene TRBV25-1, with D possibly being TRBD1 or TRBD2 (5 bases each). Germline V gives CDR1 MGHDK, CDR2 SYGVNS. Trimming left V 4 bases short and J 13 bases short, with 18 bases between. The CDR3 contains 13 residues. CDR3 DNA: TGTGCCAGCAGTGGACCGGGACGGACGACAAAGTATTTT. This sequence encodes CASSGPGRTTKYF.

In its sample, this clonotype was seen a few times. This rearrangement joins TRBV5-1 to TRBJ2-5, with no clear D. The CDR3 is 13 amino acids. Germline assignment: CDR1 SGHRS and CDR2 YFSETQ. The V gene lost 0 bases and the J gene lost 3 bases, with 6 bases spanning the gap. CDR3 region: CASSLVYEETQYF. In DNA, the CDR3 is TGCGCCAGCAGCTTGGTCTACGAAGAGACCCAGTACTTC.

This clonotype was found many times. CDR3 amino acids: CSVESREGATQYF. Written as DNA, the CDR3 is TGCAGCGTTGAAAGCCGGGAGGGAGCTACGCAGTATTTT. V gene TRBV29-1 combines with J gene TRBJ2-3, with 8 positions matching TRBD2. Germline CDR1 reads SQVTM; CDR2 reads ANQGSEA. V was pared by 2 bases and J by 8 bases, with 6 bases of the junction left unmatched. The CDR3 is 13 residues long.

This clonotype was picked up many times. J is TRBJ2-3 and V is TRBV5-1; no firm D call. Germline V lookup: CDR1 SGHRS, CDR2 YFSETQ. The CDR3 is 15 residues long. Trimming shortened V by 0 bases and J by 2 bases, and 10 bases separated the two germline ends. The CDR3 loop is CASSLVTGLTDTQYF. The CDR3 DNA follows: TGCGCCAGCAGCTTGGTAACGGGCCTCACAGATACGCAGTATTTT.

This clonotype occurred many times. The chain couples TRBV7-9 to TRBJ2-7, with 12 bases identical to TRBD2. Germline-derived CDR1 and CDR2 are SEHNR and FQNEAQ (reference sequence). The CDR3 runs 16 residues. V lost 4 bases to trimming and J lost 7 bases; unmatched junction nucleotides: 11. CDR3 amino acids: CASSSSRRLAGDEQYF. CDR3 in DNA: TGTGCCAGCAGCTCCTCCCGTAGACTAGCGGGGGATGAGCAGTACTTC.